The 11 T cell receptor beta chains listed next were all sequenced from one sample in a study of T cells after yellow fever vaccination. TCRdb reprocessed the 5' RACE reads via MiXCR and lists one record per CDR3 protein. This sample has around 320,000 distinct CDR3 sequences, with 3.5% to 4.5% found just once. Specimen: PBMCs, collected 15 days after the yellow fever booster vaccination. These receptors were obtained from a man aged 18 to 35 who received the YFV17D yellow fever vaccine.

Ten or more counts support this clonotype. DNA of the CDR3: TGTGCCAGCAGCTTGCTCAGCGGGGGGCATGTGATACAAGAGACCCAGTACTTC. It yields the protein CASSLLSGGHVIQETQYF. The chain is built from TRBV7-2 and TRBJ2-5; 9 bases agree with TRBD2. J gave up 2 bases and V 3 bases, and 13 bases lay outside the gene matches. The CDR3 is made up of 18 amino acids. In germline, CDR1 is SGHTA, CDR2 FQGNSA.

There are many counts of this clonotype. CDR3 nucleotide sequence: TGTGCCAGCAGCTTAGCGGGACAGCCGCGCGAGCAGTACTTC. Protein product: CASSLAGQPREQYF. The chain carries TRBV7-9 and TRBJ2-7; 7 bases agree with TRBD1. The CDR3 is made up of 14 amino acids. CDR1 is SEHNR and CDR2 is FQNEAQ in the germline V gene (reference sequence). V shed 0 bases and J 6 bases; nucleotides not matched to a gene: 5.

There are many counts of this clonotype. This rearrangement joins TRBV5-1 to TRBJ2-1, with TRBD1 identical over 7 bases. Germline assignment: CDR1 SGHRS and CDR2 YFSETQ. V was clipped by 7 bases and J by 5 bases; unmatched bases: 9. This CDR3 is 14 amino acids long. As DNA, the CDR3 is TGCGCCAGCGGAACAGGGGCCATCCACAATGAGCAGTTCTTC. This translates into CASGTGAIHNEQFF.

This clonotype was counted many times. The chain carries TRBV2 and TRBJ2-4, with unresolved D. The CDR3 contains 10 residues. Germline V gene data show CDR1 as SNHLY and CDR2 as FYNNEI. V was shortened by 2 bases and J by 7 bases, with 0 bases between the two germline ends. The CDR3 bases are TGTGCCAGCAGTGAAAACATTCAGTACTTC. This encodes CASSENIQYF.

This clonotype was counted only a few times. The chain uses TRBV29-1 and TRBJ2-5, with TRBD2 matching over 7 bases. J gave up 1 base and V 2 bases, and 4 bases lay outside the gene matches. This CDR3 has 14 amino acids. Germline V CDR1 and CDR2: SQVTM, ANQGSEA. In DNA, the CDR3 is TGCAGCGTTGAAAAAGCTAGCGGCCAAGAGACCCAGTACTTC. Translated: CSVEKASGQETQYF.

This clonotype was observed many times. The chain uses TRBV21-1 and TRBJ1-1; the table assigns TRBD1, which was not confirmed against the DNA. TRBV21-1 is annotated as a pseudogene. There are 15 residues in the CDR3. The DNA for the CDR3 is TGTGCCAGCAGCTCTCGGGACAGCCCAACTCGGGAAGCTTTCTTT. Amino acids: CASSSRDSPTREAFF.

DNA of the CDR3: TGTGCCAGCAGTGTTACTAGCGTCAGAGAGACCCAGTACTTC. Translation: CASSVTSVRETQYF. The rearrangement links TRBV2 to TRBJ2-5; 7 bases line up with TRBD2. Germline V gene lookup returns CDR1 SNHLY and CDR2 FYNNEI. The CDR3 extends over 14 amino acids. V dropped 4 bases and J dropped 4; count of bases not matched to a gene: 6.

In this sample, this clonotype turned up many times. This chain joins TRBV7-3 and TRBJ1-2; D unclear. The CDR3 runs to 13 residues. Germline CDR1 SGHTA, CDR2 FQGTGA. Deletions cut 2 bases from V and 8 bases from J, with 12 bases between. This chain's CDR3 is CASSLDRKDGYTF. The CDR3 DNA sequence: TGTGCCAGCAGCTTAGATAGAAAGGACGGCTACACCTTC.

This clonotype was seen a few times. V usage is TRBV20-1 and J usage is TRBJ2-7; TRBD1 matches 7 bases. Germline CDR1 DFQATT, CDR2 SNEGSKA (reference sequence). With V trimmed by 1 base and J by 2 bases, 11 bases remained unmatched. The CDR3 loop spans 16 amino acids. The CDR3 here is CSARVPGTETTYEQYV. Written as DNA, the CDR3 is TGCAGTGCTAGAGTCCCCGGGACAGAGACTACCTACGAGCAGTACGTC.

This chain joins TRBV29-1 and TRBJ2-3; the match to TRBD1 covers 9 bases. Per germline, CDR1 SQVTM and CDR2 ANQGSEA. The CDR3 spans 13 residues. V lost 6 bases and J lost 4; bases outside the gene matches: 5. The CDR3 sequence: CSVGGQGPDTQYF. In DNA, the CDR3 is TGCAGCGTGGGGGGACAGGGTCCAGATACGCAGTATTTT.

V gene TRBV11-2 combines with J gene TRBJ2-1; TRBD1 matches 7 bases. V gave up 4 bases and J gave up 6 bases; unmatched junction bases: 3. The CDR3 is 13 residues long. CDR1 is SGHAT, CDR2 FQNNGV, per germline. In nucleotides, the CDR3 is TGTGCCAGCAGCTGGGGGACAGCCAATGAGCAGTTCTTC. Protein product: CASSWGTANEQFF.